This T cell receptor beta chain is from a study of response to subunit inactivated influenza vaccine. Findings of the study overall: The authors proposed limited new T cell recruitment per seasonal influenza vaccination.

The CDR3 sequence is 14 residues long. CDR1 and CDR2 (germline): SGHTA, FQGNSA. V dropped 1 base and J dropped 10; count of bases not matched to a gene: 6. TCRdb reanalysed the RT-PCR reads using MiXCR and keeps one entry per CDR3 protein. Of roughly 700,000 distinct CDR3 sequences in the sample, approximately 15% were seen once. This clonotype was detected only a few times. Its antigen is unidentified. The chain combines TRBV7-2 with TRBJ2-1, with 8 positions matching TRBD2. This TCR was recovered from a man in his forties or fifties who received an inactivated influenza vaccine. This sample comprised PBMCs from blood, obtained around two weeks before vaccination. The DNA of the CDR3 is TGTGCCAGCAGCTTAGGGCGGGGGGAGGTGGAGCAGTTCTTC. This sequence encodes CASSLGRGEVEQFF.